This T cell receptor (beta chain) was captured by sequencing in a study of monozygotic twins with inflammatory bowel disease. Blood (less than 2.6 ml) was collected from every donor individually. TCRdb re-called the 5' RACE reads; every CDR3 protein appears as one record, without DNA. The sample's table shows about 300,000 distinct CDR3 sequences. This sequence originates from a human donor with ulcerative colitis or Crohn's disease, or a healthy co-twin of an affected twin (not recorded which). The sample taken for sequencing was blood.

This CDR3 is CASSPLAGTSTDTQYF. The chain links TRBV4-3 to TRBJ2-3; TCRdb calls TRBD2, which cannot be checked without DNA. The CDR3 sequence is 16 residues long. CDR1 and CDR2 (germline): LGHNA, YSLEER.